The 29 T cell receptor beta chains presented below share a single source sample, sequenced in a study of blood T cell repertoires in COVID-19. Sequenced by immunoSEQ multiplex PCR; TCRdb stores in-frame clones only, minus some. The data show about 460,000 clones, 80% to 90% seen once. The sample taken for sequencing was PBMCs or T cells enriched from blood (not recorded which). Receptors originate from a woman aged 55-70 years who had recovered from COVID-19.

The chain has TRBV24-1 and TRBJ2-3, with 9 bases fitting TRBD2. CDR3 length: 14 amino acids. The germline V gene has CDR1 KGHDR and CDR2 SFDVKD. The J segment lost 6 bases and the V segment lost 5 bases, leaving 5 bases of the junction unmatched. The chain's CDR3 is CATSARGGSDTQYF. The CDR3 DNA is TGTGCCACCAGTGCGCGGGGGGGAAGCGATACGCAGTATTTT.

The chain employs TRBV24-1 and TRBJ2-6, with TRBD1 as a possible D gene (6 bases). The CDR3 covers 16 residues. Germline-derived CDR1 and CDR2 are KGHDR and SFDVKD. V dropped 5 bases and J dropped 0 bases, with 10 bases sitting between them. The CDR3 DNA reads TGTGCCACCAGTGGCAAGGGACACTCTGGGGCCAACGTCCTGACTTTC. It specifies CATSGKGHSGANVLTF.

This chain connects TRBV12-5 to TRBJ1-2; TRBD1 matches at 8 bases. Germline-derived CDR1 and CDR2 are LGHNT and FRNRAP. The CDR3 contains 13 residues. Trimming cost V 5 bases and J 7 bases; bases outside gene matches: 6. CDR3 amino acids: CASGKTGGGGYTF. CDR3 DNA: TGTGCTAGTGGTAAAACAGGGGGTGGTGGCTACACCTTC.

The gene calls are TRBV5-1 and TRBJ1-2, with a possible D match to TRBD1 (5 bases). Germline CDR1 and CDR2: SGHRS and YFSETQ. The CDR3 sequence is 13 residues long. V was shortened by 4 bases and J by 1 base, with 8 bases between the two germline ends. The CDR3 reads CASSADSNYGYTF. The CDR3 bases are TGCGCCAGCAGCGCCGACAGTAACTATGGCTACACCTTC. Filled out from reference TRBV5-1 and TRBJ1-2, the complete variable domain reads KAGVTQTPRYLIKTRGQQVTLSCSPISGHRSVSWYQQTPGQGLQFLFEYFSETQRNKGNFPGRFSGRQFSNSRSEMNVSTLELGDSALYLCASSADSNYGYTFGSGTRLTVV.

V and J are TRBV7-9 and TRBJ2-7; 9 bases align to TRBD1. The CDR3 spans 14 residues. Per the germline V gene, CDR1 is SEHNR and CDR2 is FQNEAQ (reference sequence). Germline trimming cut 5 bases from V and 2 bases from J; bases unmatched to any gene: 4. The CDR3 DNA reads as TGTGCCAGCAGCCCGACAGGGGGACCCTACGAGCAGTACTTC. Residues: CASSPTGGPYEQYF.

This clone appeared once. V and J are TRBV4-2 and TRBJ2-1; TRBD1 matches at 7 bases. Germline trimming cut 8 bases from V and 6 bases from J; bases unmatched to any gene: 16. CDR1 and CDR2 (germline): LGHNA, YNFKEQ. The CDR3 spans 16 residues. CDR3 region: CASRPGTGTDFNEQFF. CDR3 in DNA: TGTGCCAGCCGCCCCGGTACCGGGACAGATTTCAATGAGCAGTTCTTC.

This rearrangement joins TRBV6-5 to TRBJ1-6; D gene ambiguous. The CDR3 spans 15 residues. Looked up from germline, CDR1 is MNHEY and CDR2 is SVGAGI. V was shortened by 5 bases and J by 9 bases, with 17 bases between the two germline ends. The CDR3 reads CASSPPGGSGSPLHF. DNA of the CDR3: TGTGCCAGCAGTCCCCCTGGAGGGAGCGGTTCACCCCTCCACTTT.

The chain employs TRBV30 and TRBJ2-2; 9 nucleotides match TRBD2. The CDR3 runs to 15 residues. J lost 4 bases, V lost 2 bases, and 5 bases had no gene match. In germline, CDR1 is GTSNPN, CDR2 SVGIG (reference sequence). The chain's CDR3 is CAWSLAGVRTGELFF. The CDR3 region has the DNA TGTGCCTGGAGTTTAGCGGGGGTCCGCACCGGGGAGCTGTTTTTT. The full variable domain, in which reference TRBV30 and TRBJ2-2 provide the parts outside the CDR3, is SQTIHQWPATLVQPVGSPLSLECTVEGTSNPNLYWYRQAAGRGLQLLFYSVGIGQISSEVPQNLSASRPQDRQFILSSKKLLLSDSGFYLCAWSLAGVRTGELFFGEGSRLTVL.

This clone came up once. The CDR3 sequence is CASSLGAGDGYTF. The DNA of the CDR3 is TGTGCCAGCAGTTTGGGGGCGGGTGATGGCTACACCTTC. This chain connects TRBV12-3 or TRBV12-4 to TRBJ1-2, with D maybe TRBD1 (6 bases). The CDR3 is made up of 13 amino acids. The V and J ends lost 3 bases and 6 bases respectively, with 11 bases between them.

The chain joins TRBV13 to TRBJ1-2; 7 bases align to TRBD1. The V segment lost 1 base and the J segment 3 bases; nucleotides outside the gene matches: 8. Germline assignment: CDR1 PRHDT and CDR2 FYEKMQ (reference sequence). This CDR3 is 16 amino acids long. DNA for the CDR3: TGTGCCAGCAGCTTAGACAGGGGCCCGGGACACTATGGCTACACCTTC. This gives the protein CASSLDRGPGHYGYTF.

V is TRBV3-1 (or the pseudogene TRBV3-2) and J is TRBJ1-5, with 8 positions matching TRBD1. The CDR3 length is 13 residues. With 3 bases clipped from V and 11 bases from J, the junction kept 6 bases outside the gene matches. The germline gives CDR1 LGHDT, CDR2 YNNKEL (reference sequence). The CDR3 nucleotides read TGTGCCAGCAGCCAGCGACAGGGGCTGGCCCAGCATTTT. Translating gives CASSQRQGLAQHF.

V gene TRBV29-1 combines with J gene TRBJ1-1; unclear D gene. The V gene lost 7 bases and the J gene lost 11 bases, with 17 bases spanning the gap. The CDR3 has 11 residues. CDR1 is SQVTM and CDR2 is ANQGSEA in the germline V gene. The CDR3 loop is CSADLGERAFF. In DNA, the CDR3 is TGCAGCGCTGACCTGGGAGAAAGGGCTTTCTTT.

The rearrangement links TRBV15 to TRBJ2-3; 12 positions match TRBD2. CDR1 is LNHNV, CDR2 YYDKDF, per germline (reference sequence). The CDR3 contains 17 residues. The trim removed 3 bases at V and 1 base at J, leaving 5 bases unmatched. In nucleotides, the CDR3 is TGTGCCACCAGCAGCGGGCTAGCGGGGGGGGGCACAGATACGCAGTATTTT. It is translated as CATSSGLAGGGTDTQYF.

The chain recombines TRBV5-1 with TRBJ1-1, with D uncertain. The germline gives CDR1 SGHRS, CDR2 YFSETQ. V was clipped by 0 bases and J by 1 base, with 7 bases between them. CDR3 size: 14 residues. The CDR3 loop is CASSLETANTEAFF. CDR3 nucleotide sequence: TGCGCCAGCAGCTTGGAAACAGCGAACACTGAAGCTTTCTTT.

CDR3 amino acids: CASSQESAGQGQPQHF. The CDR3 nucleotides are TGCGCCAGCAGCCAAGAGTCGGCAGGCCAGGGCCAGCCCCAGCATTTT. V gene TRBV4-1 combines with J gene TRBJ1-5; possible D gene TRBD1, 5 bases. The CDR3 covers 16 residues. V was clipped by 0 bases and J by 7 bases, with 16 bases between them. Per the germline V gene, CDR1 is MGHRA and CDR2 is YSYEKL.

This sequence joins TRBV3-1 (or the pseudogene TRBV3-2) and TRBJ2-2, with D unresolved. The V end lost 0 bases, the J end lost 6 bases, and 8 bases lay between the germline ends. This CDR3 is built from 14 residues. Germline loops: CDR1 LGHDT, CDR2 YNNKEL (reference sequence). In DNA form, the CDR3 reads TGTGCCAGCAGCCAAGACCCAGCGTCCGGGGAGCTGTTTTTT. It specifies CASSQDPASGELFF.

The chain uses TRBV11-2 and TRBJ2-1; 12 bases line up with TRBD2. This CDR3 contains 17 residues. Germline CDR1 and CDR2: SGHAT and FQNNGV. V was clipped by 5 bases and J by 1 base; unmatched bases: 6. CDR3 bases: TGTGCCAGCAGCAAACGACTAGCGGGGGCTTCCTACAATGAGCAGTTCTTC. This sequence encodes CASSKRLAGASYNEQFF.

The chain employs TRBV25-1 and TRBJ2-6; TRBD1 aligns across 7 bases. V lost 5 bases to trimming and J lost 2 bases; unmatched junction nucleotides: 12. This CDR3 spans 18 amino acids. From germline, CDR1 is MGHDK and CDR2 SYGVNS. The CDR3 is CASSQFPGDSAGANVLTF. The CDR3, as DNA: TGTGCCAGCAGTCAATTCCCCGGGGACAGCGCTGGGGCCAACGTCCTGACTTTC.

The chain's CDR3 is CASSLEVSGGYEQYF. CDR3 nucleotides: TGCGCCAGCAGCTTGGAGGTTAGCGGAGGATACGAGCAGTACTTC. The V gene is TRBV5-1, the J gene TRBJ2-7, with D perhaps TRBD2 (6 bases). CDR1 SGHRS and CDR2 YFSETQ come from the germline V gene. V was clipped by 0 bases and J by 4 bases, with 14 bases between them. This CDR3 spans 15 amino acids.

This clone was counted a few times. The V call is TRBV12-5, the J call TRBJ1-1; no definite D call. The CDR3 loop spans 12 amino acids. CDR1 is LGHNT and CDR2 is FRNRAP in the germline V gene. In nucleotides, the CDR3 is TGTGCGACCAGGAACTTGAACACTGAAGCTTTCTTT. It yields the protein CATRNLNTEAFF.

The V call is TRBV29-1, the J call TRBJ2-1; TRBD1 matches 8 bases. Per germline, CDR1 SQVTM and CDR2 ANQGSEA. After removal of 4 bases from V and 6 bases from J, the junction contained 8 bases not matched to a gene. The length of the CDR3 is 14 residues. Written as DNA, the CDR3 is TGCAGCGTTGTGGGTGTCAGGGGGCGCAATGAGCAGTTCTTC. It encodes CSVVGVRGRNEQFF.

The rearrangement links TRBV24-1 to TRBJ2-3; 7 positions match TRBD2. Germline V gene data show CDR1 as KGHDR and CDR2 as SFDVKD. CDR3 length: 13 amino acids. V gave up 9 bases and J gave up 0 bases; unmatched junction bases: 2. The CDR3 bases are TGTGCCACCGGGGGGGGGAGCACAGATACGCAGTATTTT. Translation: CATGGGSTDTQYF.

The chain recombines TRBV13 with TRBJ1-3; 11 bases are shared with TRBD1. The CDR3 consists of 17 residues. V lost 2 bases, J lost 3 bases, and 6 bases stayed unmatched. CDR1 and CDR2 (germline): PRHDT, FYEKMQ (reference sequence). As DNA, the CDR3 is TGTGCCAGCAGCTTACCCCGGGACAGGGGGATTGGAAACACCATATATTTT. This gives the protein CASSLPRDRGIGNTIYF.

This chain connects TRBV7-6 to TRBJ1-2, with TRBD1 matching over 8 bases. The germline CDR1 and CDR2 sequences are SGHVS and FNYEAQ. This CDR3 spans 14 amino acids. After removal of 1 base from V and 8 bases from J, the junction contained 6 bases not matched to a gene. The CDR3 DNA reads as TGTGCCAGCAGCTTAGGTACAGGACAGGGCGGCTACACCTTC. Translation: CASSLGTGQGGYTF.

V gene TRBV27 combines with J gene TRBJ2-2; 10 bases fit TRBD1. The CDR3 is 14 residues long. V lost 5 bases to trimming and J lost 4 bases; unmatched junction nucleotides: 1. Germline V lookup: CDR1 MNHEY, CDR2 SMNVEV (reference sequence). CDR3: CASSRTGGTGELFF. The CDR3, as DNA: TGTGCCAGCAGTCGGACAGGGGGCACCGGGGAGCTGTTTTTT.

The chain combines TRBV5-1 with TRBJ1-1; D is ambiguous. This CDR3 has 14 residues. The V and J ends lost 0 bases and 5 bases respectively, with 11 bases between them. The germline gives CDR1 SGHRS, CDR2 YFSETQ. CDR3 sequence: CASSLVAGGTEAFF. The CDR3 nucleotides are TGCGCCAGCAGCTTGGTCGCAGGAGGGACTGAAGCTTTCTTT. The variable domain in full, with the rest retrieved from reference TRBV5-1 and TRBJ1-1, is KAGVTQTPRYLIKTRGQQVTLSCSPISGHRSVSWYQQTPGQGLQFLFEYFSETQRNKGNFPGRFSGRQFSNSRSEMNVSTLELGDSALYLCASSLVAGGTEAFFGQGTRLTVV.

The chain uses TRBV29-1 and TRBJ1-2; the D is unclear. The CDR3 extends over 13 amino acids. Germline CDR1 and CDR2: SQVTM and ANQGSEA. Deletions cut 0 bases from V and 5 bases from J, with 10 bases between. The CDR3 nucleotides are TGCAGCGTTGAAGATTTCGGTGGTTATGGCTACACCTTC. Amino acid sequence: CSVEDFGGYGYTF.

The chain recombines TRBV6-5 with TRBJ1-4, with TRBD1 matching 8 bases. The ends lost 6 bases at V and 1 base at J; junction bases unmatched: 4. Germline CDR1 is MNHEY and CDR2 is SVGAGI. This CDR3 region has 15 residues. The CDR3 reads CASSAGGRTNEKLFF. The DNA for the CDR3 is TGTGCCAGCAGCGCAGGGGGCAGAACTAATGAAAAACTGTTTTTT.

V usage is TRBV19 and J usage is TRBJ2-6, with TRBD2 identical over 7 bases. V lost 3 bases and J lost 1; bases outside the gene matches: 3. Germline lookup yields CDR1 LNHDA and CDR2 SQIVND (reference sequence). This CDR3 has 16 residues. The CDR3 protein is CASSMGGLSGANVLTF. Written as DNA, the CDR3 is TGTGCCAGTAGTATGGGAGGGTTGTCTGGGGCCAACGTCCTGACTTTC.